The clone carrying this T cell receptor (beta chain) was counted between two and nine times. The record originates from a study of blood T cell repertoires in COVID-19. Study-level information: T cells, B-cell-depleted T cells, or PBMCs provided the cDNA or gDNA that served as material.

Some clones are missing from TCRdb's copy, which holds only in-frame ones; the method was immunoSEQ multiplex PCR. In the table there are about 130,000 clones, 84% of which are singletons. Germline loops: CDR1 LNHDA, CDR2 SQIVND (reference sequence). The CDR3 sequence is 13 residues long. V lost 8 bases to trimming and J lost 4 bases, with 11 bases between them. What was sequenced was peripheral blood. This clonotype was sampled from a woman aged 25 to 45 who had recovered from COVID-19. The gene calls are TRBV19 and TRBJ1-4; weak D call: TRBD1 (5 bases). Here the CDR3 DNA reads TGTGCCAGTCAACAGGCGATTAATGAAAAACTGTTTTTT. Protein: CASQQAINEKLFF.